This TCR beta chain was recovered during a study of technical replicates of blood from several donors (TCRdb year 2017). V ends up 3 bases short and J 10 bases short, with an unmatched junction base count of 13. The CDR3 goes from the cysteine to the phenylalanine over 15 residues. The retained sequence is limited to the CDR3, 45 bases, with the frame set at the first base. CDR1 SGHRS and CDR2 YFSETQ are derived from the germline V gene. Remarks on this clone: The specificity of this receptor is unknown. Base qualities are not at hand, and no much larger clone is one base apart.

The library was made by the immunoSEQ multiplex PCR assay. Imported from immuneACCESS, the table was reduced by TCRdb to in-frame sequences with V and J called. These copies leave out some clones; in studies compared against another copy, an unresolved V gene accounts for under half, and the cause of the remainder is not known. Across this sample there are around 84,000 clones, with approximately 94% seen only once. Clones ranked in the top ten supply about 0.23% of the sample. This TCR was sampled from a human donor in good health. Sequenced material: T cells isolated from PBMCs. The V and J genes are TRBV5-1 and TRBJ2-1, and 7 bases in between align with TRBD1. The CDR3 protein is CASSYVGSGGEEQFF. The DNA sequence is TGCGCCAGCAGCTATGTAGGGTCAGGGGGAGAGGAGCAGTTCTTC. Supplemented by the reference TRBV5-1 and TRBJ2-1 proteins around the CDR3, the complete variable domain is KAGVTQTPRYLIKTRGQQVTLSCSPISGHRSVSWYQQTPGQGLQFLFEYFSETQRNKGNFPGRFSGRQFSNSRSEMNVSTLELGDSALYLCASSYVGSGGEEQFFGPGTRLTVL.